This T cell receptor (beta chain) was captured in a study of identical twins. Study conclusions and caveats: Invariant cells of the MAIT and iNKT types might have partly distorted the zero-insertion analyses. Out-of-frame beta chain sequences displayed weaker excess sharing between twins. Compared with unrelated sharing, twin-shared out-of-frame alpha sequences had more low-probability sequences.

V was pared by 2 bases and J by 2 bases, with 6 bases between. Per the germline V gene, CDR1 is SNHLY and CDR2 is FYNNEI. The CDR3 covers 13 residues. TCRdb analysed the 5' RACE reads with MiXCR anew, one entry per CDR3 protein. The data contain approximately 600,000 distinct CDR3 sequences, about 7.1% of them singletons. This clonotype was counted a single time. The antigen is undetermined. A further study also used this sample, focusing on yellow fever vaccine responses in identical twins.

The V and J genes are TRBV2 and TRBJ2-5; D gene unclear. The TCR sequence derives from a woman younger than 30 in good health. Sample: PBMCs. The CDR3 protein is CASSEPVQETQYF. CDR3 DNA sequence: TGTGCCAGCAGTGAACCAGTACAAGAGACCCAGTACTTC.